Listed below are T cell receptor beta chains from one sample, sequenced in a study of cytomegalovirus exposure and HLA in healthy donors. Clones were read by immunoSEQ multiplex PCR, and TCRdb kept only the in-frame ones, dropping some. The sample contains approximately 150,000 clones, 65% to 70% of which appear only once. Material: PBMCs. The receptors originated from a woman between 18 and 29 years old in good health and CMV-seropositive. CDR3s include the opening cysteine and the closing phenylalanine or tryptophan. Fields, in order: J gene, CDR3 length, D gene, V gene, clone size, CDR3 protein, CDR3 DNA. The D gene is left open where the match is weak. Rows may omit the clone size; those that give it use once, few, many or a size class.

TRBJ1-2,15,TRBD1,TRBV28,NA,CASRIIGQGVSGYTF,TGTGCCAGCAGAATAATCGGACAGGGCGTTAGTGGCTACACCTTC
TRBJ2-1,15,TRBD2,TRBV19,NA,CASSLTSGIYNEQFF,TGTGCCAGTAGTCTTACTAGCGGGATTTACAATGAGCAGTTCTTC
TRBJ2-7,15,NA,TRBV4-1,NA,CASSRSTGGSYEQYF,TGCGCCAGCAGCCGATCAACCGGCGGCTCCTACGAGCAGTACTTC
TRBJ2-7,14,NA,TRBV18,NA,CASSPGQGSYEQYF,TGTGCCAGCTCACCGGGGCAGGGGTCCTACGAGCAGTACTTC
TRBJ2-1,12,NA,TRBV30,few,CAWAEWSNEQFF,TGTGCCTGGGCGGAGTGGAGCAATGAGCAGTTCTTC
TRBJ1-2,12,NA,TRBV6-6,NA,CASNHGGYGYTF,TGTGCCAGCAATCACGGCGGCTATGGCTACACCTTC
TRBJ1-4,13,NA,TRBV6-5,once,CASSYQANEKLFF,TGTGCCAGCAGTTACCAGGCAAATGAAAAACTGTTTTTT
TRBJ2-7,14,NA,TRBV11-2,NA,CASSRAAGGYEQYF,TGTGCCAGCAGCAGGGCGGCAGGAGGCTACGAGCAGTACTTC
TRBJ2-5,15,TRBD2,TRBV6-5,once,CASQMWASGRETQYF,TGTGCCAGCCAAATGTGGGCTAGCGGGAGGGAGACCCAGTACTTC
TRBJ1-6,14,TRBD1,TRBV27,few,CASSSGQGLSPLHF,TGTGCCAGCAGTTCCGGACAGGGCCTCTCACCCCTCCACTTT
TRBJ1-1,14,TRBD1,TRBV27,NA,CASTRVDRESEAFF,TGTGCCAGCACTCGTGTGGACAGGGAGAGTGAAGCTTTCTTT
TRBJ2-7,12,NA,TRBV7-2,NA,CASSLDNYEQYF,TGTGCCAGCAGCTTAGACAACTACGAGCAGTACTTC
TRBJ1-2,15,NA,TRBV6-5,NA,CASSYQRRDFYGYTF,TGTGCCAGCAGTTACCAACGACGGGACTTCTATGGCTACACCTTC
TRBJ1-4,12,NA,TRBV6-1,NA,CASGYSHEKLFF,TGTGCCAGCGGATACAGCCATGAAAAACTGTTTTTT
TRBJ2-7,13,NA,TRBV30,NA,CAWSKTDSYEQYF,TGTGCCTGGAGCAAGACAGATTCCTACGAGCAGTACTTC
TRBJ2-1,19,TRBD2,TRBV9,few,CASSVPGLAGKSSYNEQFF,TGTGCCAGCAGCGTACCGGGACTAGCGGGAAAGAGCTCCTACAATGAGCAGTTCTTC
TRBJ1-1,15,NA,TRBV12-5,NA,CASAAGGTKNTEAFF,TGTGCTAGTGCGGCGGGGGGGACAAAGAACACTGAAGCTTTCTTT
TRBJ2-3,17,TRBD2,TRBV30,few,CAWSAGMTSGNTDTQYF,TGTGCCTGGAGTGCCGGAATGACTAGCGGGAATACAGATACGCAGTATTTT
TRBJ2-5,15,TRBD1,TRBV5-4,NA,CASSLRQGAVETQYF,TGTGCCAGCAGCCTCCGACAGGGGGCGGTCGAGACCCAGTACTTC
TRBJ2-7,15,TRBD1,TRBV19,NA,CASSFGQGGTYEQYF,TGTGCCAGTAGTTTCGGACAGGGGGGGACCTACGAGCAGTACTTC
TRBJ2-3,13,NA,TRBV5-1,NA,CASSSTGTDTQYF,TGCGCCAGCAGCTCGACAGGCACAGATACGCAGTATTTT
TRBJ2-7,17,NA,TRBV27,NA,CASSSKSYRDAANEQYF,TGTGCCAGCAGTTCAAAATCCTACAGGGACGCGGCCAACGAGCAGTACTTC
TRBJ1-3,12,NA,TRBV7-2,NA,CASSPLGNTIYF,TGTGCCAGCAGCCCCCTGGGAAACACCATATATTTT
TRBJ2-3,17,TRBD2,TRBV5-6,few,CASSLGLAGVGSDTQYF,TGTGCCAGCAGCTTGGGACTAGCGGGAGTAGGATCAGATACGCAGTATTTT